This T cell receptor (beta chain) was sequenced for a study of T-cell reconstitution after alpha-beta-depleted transplantation in children. The CDR3 is 14 residues long. CDR1 and CDR2 (germline): SGHTA, FQGNSA. Trimming at V came to 5 bases and at J to 2 bases, leaving 5 bases not matched to a gene. The TCRbeta library incorporated unique molecular identifiers. One entry per CDR3 protein results from TCRdb running MiXCR on the PCR reads. The table lists about 240,000 distinct CDR3 sequences, 12% of them singletons, with about 2.4% in the top ten. This clonotype was counted many times. The chain uses TRBV7-2 and TRBJ2-5, with 7 bases that match TRBD1. Specimen: PBMCs from the stem cell graft donor, collected from the stem cell graft. The sequence was obtained from a human donor who donated a stem cell graft to a child with acute lymphoblastic leukemia. The CDR3 nucleotides are TGTGCCAGCAGCCAATCGGGACAGCAAGAGACCCAGTACTTC. This sequence encodes CASSQSGQQETQYF. The full variable domain, its missing parts supplied by reference TRBV7-2 and TRBJ2-5, is GAGVSQSPSNKVTEKGKDVELRCDPISGHTALYWYRQSLGQGLEFLIYFQGNSAPDKSGLPSDRFSAERTGGSVSTLTIQRTQQEDSAVYLCASSQSGQQETQYFGPGTRLLVL.